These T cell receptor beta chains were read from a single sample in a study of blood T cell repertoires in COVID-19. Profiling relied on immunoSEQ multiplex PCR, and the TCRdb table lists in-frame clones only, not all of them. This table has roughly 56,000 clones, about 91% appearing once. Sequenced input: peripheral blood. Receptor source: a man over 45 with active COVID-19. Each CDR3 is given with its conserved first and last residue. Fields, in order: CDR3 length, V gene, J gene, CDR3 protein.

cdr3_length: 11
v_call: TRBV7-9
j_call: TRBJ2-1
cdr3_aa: CASSGWGLGVF

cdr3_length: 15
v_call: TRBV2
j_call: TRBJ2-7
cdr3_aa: CAGRLAGGPRYEQYF

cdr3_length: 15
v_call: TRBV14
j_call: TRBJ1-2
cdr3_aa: CASSQDRRGVNGYTF

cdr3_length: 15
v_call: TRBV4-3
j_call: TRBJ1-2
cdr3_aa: CASSQDRALNYGYTF

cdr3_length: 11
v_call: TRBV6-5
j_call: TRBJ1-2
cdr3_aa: CASTQGSGYTF

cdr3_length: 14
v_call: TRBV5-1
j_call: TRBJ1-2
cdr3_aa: CASSWTGDNYGYTF

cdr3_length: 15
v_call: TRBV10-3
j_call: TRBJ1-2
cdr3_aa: CAISESGGFSYGYTF

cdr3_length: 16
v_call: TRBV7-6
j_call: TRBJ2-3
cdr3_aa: CASRPSGTGTTDTQYF

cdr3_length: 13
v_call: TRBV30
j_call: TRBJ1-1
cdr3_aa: CAWSRGGDTEAFF

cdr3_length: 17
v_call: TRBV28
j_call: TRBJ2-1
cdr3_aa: CASSPRGQGGFYNEQFF

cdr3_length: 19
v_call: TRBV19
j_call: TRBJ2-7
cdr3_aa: CASIHFAFGQYQCSYEQYF

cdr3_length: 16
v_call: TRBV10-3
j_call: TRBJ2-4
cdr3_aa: CAISGEGGWAKNIQYF

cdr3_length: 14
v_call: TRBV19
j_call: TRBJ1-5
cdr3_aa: CASSWREGNQPQHF

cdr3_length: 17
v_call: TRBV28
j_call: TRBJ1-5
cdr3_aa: CASRLIQGRISNQPQHF

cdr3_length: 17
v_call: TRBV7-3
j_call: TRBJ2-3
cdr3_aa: CASSLGASGGMTDTQYF

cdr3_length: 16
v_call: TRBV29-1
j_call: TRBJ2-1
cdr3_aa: CSVEGSEGTAYNEQFF

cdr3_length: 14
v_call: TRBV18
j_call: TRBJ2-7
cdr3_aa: CASSPTWAPYEQYF

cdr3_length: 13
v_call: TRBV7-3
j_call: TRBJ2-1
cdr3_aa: CASSSEGLDEQFF

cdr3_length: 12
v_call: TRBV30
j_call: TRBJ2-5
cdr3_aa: CAWSSGRETQYF

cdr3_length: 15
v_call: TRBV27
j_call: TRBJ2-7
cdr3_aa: CASSHQQGSIVEQYF

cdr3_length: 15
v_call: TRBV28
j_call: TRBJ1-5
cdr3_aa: CASSSPGGGRQPQHF

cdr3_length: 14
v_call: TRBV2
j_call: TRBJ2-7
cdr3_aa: CASSGGTVSYEQYF

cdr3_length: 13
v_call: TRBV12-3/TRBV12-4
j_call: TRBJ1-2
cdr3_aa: CASSYRINYGYTF

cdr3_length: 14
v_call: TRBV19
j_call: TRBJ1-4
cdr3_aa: CASSPTATNEKLFF

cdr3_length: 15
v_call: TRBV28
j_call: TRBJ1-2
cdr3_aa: CASSWPQGTNYGYTF

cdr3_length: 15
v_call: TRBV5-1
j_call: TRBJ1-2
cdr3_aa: CASSSDRGGSVGYTF

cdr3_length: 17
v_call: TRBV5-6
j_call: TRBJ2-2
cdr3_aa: CASSSVPGQTNTGELFF

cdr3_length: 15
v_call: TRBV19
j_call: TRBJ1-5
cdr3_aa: CASSWSPGDNQPQHF

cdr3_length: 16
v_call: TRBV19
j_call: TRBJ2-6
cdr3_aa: CASSVYRGAGANVLTF

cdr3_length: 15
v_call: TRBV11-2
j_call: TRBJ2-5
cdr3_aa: CASSNDRGLGETQYF

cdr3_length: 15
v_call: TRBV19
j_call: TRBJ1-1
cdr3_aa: CASSSGTRMNTEAFF

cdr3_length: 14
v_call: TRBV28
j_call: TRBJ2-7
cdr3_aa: CASGLAGGSYEQYF

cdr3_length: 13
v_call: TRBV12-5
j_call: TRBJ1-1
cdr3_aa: CASGLVLSGEAFF

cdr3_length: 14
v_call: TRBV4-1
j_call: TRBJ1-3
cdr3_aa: CASKQGIAGNTIYF

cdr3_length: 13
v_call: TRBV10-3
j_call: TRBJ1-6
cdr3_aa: CAITGGQNSPLHF

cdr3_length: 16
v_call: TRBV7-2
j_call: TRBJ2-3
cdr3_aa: CASSLGGGRIPDTQYF

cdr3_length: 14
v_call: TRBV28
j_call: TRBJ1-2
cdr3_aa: CASSWGDRNYGYTF

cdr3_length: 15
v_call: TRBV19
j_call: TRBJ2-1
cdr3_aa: CASSKGLVLINEQFF

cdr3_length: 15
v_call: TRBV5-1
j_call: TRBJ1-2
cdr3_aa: CASSFGTGLDYGYTF

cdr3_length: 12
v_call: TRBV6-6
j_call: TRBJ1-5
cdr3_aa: CASSYGEQPQHF

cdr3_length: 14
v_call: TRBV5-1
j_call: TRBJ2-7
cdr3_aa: CASSYTGRAGEQYF

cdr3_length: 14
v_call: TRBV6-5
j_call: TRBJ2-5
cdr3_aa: CASSIHRGQETQYF

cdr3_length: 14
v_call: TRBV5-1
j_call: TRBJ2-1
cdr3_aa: CASSGSGPYNEQFF

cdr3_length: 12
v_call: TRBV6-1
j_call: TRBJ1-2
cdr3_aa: CASSEVRGGYTF

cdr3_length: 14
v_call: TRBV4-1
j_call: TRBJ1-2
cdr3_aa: CASSQEAVNYGYTF

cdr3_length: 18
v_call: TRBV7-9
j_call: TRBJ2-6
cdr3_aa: CASSLRYRVGSGANVLTF

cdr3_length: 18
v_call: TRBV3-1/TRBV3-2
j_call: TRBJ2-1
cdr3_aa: CASSRTDGTGGLRSEQFF

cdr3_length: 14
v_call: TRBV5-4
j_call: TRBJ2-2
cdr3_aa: CASSLLTSSGELFF

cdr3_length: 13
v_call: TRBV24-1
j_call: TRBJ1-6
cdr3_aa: CATSDTGNSPLHF

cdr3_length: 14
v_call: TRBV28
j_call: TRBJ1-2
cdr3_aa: CASSLGQGEYGYTF

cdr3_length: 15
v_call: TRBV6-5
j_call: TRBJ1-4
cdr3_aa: CASSYSRETNEKLFF

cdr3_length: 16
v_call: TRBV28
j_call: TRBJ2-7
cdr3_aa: CASSLSPTSGDYEQYF

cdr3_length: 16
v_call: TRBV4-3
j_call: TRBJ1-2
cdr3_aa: CASSQDSTGGSYGYTF

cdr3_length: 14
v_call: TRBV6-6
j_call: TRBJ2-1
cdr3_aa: CASSPGVGYTEQFF

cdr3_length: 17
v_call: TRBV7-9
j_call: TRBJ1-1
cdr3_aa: CASSSGQGRIRNTEAFF

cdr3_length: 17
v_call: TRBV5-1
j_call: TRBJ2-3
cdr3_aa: CASSLGRLAGGMDTQYF

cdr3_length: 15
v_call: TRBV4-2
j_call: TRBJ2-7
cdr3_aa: CASSQEASGSYEQYF

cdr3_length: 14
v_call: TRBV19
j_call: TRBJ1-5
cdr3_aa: CASSIFNGNQPQHF

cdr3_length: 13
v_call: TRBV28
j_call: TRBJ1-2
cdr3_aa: CASTTDRVGGYTF